Only one count was recorded for the clone carrying this T cell receptor beta chain. Its antigen is not identified. The sample is drawn from a study of cytomegalovirus exposure and HLA in healthy donors. Study information: The 500 to 750 first-cohort repertoires and the 95 to 150 validation repertoires shared the same platform, a later analysis reported. Findings and caveats of the study: A later analysis found first-cohort TCR clusters tended to co-occur in the 90 to 150 validation repertoires. Researchers counted 180 or so TCR beta chains as cytomegalovirus-associated.

Sequencing was performed with immunoSEQ multiplex PCR; in TCRdb, only in-frame clones are kept and a portion is missing. The sample has roughly 56,000 clones; 93% are singletons. The source material was PBMCs. The receptor was isolated from a woman aged 18-35 years in good health and CMV-seropositive.

CDR3 sequence reads: CSATSGDRGMAGNTEAFF. The CDR3 bases are TGCAGCGCAACAAGCGGGGACAGGGGAATGGCGGGGAACACTGAAGCTTTCTTT. The chain recombines TRBV29-1 with TRBJ1-1; TRBD1 aligns across 10 bases. This CDR3 is 18 amino acids long. The trim removed 7 bases at V and 1 base at J, leaving 18 bases unmatched. Germline CDR1 reads SQVTM; CDR2 reads ANQGSEA.